Described below is a single T cell receptor beta chain sequence and its context. Its antigen remains unknown. A CD45RA+ naive subset and a CD45RA-negative memory subset were split from CD4+ cells. Germline V gene sequence: CDR1 MNHEY, CDR2 SMNVEV (reference sequence). The CDR3 has 14 residues. The V and J ends lost 5 bases and 0 bases respectively, with 10 bases between them. Evenly divided among several immunoSEQ plates was the genomic DNA of each subset. Methods used by the authors: As immunoSEQ supplied junction-only sequences (without quality scores), filtering differed. TCRdb's copy holds only in-frame clones and misses some; the assay was immunoSEQ multiplex PCR. That table furnishes V, J and clone size, whereas the DNA furnished D and trimming. The sample shows 1.5 million to 1.9 million clones, 98% of them seen only once. These data are taken from a study of shared clonotypes between healthy human individuals. Study-wide points: Read depth was anticipated to influence clonotype sharing among donors.

The chain combines TRBV27 with TRBJ1-2; D is unclear. Material: naive CD4+ T cells sorted from blood. The sample's subset: CD45RA+ positively selected. This sequence originates from a man aged 30 to 45 in good health. The CDR3 nucleotides read TGTGCCAGCAGTCCTTCTATTCCTAACTATGGCTACACCTTC. Residues: CASSPSIPNYGYTF.